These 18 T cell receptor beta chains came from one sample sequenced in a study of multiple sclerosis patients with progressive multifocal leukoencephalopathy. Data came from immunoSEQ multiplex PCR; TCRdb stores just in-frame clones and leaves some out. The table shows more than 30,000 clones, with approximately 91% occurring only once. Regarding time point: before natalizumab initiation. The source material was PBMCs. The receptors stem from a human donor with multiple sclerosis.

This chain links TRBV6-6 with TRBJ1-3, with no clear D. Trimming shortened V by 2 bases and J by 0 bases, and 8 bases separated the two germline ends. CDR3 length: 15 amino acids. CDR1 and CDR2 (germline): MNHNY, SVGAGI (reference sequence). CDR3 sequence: CASSYPRLSGNTIYF. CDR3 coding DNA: TGTGCCAGCAGTTACCCCCGGCTCTCTGGAAACACCATATATTTT.

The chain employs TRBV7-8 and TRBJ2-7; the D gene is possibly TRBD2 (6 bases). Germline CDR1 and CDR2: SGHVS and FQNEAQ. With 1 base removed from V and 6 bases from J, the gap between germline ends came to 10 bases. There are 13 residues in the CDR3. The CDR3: CASSLGTIREQYF. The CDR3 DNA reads TGTGCCAGCAGCTTAGGGACTATTCGCGAGCAGTACTTC.

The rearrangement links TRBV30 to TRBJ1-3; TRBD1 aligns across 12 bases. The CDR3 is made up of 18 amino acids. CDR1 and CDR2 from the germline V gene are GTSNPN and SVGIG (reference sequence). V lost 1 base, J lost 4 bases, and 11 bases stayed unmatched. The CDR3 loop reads CAWSERGQGAFYGNTIYF. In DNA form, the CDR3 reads TGTGCCTGGAGTGAAAGGGGACAGGGGGCTTTCTACGGAAACACCATATATTTT.

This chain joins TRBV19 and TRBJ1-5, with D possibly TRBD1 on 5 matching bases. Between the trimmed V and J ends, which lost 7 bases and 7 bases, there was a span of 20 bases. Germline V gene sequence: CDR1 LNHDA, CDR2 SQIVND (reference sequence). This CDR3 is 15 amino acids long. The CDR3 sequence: CASNSGRANWQPQHF. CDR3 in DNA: TGTGCCAGTAATTCTGGCAGGGCAAATTGGCAGCCCCAGCATTTT. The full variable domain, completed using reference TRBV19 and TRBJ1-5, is DGGITQSPKYLFRKEGQNVTLSCEQNLNHDAMYWYRQDPGQGLRLIYYSQIVNDFQKGDIAEGYSVSREKKESFPLTVTSAQKNPTAFYLCASNSGRANWQPQHFGDGTRLSIL.

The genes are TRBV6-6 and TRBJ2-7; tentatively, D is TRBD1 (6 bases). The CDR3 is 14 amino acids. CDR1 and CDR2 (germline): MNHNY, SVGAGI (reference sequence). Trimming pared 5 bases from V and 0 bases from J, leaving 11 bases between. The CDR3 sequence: CASSQGTPSYEQYF. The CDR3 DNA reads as TGTGCCAGCAGTCAGGGGACACCCTCCTACGAGCAGTACTTC.

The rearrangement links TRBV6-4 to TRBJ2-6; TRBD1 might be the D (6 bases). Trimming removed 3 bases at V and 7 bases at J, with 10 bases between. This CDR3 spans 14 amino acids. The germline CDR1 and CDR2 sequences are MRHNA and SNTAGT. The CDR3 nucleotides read TGTGCCAGCAGTGAGAAAGGGGGAGCCAACGTCCTGACTTTC. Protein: CASSEKGGANVLTF.

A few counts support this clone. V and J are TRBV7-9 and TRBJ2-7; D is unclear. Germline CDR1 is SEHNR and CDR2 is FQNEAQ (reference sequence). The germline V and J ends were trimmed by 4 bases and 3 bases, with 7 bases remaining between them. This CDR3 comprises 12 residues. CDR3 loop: CASSSDFYEQYF. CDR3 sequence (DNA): TGTGCCAGCAGCTCAGACTTCTACGAGCAGTACTTC.

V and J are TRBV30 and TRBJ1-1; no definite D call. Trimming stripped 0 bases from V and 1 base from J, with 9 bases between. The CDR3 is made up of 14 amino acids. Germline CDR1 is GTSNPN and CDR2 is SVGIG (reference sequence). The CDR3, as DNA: TGTGCCTGGAGTGTGGGAATAGGGAACACTGAAGCTTTCTTT. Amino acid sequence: CAWSVGIGNTEAFF.

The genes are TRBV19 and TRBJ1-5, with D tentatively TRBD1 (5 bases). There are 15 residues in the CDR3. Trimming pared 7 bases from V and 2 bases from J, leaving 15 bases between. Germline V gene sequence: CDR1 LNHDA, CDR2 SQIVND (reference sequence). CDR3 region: CASTRQPQGNQPQHF. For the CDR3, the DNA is TGTGCCAGTACTCGTCAACCACAGGGCAATCAGCCCCAGCATTTT.

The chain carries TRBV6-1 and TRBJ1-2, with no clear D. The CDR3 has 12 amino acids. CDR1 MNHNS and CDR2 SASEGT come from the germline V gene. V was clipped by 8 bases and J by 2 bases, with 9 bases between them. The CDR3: CASQWGNYGYTF. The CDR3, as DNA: TGTGCCAGCCAGTGGGGAAACTATGGCTACACCTTC.

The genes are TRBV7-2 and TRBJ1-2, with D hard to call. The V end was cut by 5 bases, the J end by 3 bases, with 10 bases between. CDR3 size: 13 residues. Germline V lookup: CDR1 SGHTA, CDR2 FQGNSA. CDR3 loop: CASSRRLYYGYTF. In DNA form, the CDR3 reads TGTGCCAGCAGCCGTCGACTGTACTATGGCTACACCTTC. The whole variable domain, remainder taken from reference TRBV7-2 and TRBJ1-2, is GAGVSQSPSNKVTEKGKDVELRCDPISGHTALYWYRQSLGQGLEFLIYFQGNSAPDKSGLPSDRFSAERTGGSVSTLTIQRTQQEDSAVYLCASSRRLYYGYTFGSGTRLTVV.

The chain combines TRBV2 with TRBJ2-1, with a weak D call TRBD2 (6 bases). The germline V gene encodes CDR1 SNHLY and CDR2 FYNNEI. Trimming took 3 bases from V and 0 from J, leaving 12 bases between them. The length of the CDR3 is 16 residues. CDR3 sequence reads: CASSEPTSFSYNEQFF. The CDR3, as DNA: TGTGCCAGCAGTGAGCCCACTAGCTTCTCCTACAATGAGCAGTTCTTC.

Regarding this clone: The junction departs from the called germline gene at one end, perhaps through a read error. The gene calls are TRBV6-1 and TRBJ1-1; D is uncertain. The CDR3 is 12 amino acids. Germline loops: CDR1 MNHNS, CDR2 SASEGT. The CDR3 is CAISESWQRAFF. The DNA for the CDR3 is TGTGCCATCAGTGAGTCATGGCAGAGAGCTTTCTTT.

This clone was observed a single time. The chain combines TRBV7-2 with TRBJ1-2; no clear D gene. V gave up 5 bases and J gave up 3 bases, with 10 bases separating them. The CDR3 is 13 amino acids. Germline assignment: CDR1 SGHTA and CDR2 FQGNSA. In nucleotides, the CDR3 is TGTGCCAGCAGCCTCGGCACCGACTATGGCTACACCTTC. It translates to CASSLGTDYGYTF.

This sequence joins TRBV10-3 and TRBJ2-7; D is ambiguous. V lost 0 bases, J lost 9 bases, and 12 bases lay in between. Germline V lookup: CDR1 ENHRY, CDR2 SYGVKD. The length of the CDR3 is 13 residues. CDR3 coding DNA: TGTGCCATCAGTGAGTCCCTTGTATCCCCGCAGTACTTC. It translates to CAISESLVSPQYF.

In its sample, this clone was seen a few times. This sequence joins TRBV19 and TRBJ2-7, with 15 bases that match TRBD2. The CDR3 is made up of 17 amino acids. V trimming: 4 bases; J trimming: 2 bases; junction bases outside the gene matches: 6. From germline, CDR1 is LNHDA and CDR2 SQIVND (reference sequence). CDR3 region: CASSTQGTSGRPYEQYF. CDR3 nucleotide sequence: TGTGCCAGTAGTACTCAGGGGACTAGCGGGAGGCCCTACGAGCAGTACTTC. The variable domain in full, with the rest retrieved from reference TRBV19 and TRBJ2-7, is DGGITQSPKYLFRKEGQNVTLSCEQNLNHDAMYWYRQDPGQGLRLIYYSQIVNDFQKGDIAEGYSVSREKKESFPLTVTSAQKNPTAFYLCASSTQGTSGRPYEQYFGPGTRLTVT.

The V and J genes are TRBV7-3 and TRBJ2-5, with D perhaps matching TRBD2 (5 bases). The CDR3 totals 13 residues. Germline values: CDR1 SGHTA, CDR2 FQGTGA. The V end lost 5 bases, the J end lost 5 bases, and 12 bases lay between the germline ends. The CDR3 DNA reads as TGTGCCAGCAGCCTCAGCAGCGGCGAGACCCAGTACTTC. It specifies CASSLSSGETQYF.

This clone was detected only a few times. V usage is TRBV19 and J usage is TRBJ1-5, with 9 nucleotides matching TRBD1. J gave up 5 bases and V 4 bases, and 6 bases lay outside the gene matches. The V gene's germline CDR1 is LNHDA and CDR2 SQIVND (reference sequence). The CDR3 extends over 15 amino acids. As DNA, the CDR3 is TGTGCCAGTAGTAACGGGGACAGGGTGTATCAGCCCCAGCATTTT. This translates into CASSNGDRVYQPQHF.